A single sample is the source of the 24 T cell receptor beta chains below, sequenced in a study of shared clonotypes between healthy human individuals. Clones were read by immunoSEQ multiplex PCR, and TCRdb kept only the in-frame ones, dropping some. The sample has about 1 million clones; 65% to 80% are singletons. The sequencing input was memory CD4+ T cells sorted from blood. Stated subset: CD45RA-negative fraction. The receptor source for this set is a man aged 18 to 30 in good health.

This chain joins TRBV6-1 and TRBJ2-7, with D hard to call. V was cut by 1 base and J by 1 base, with 11 bases left in between. This CDR3 comprises 15 residues. Germline values: CDR1 MNHNS, CDR2 SASEGT. CDR3 sequence: CASSEEGYLSYEQYF. Written as DNA, the CDR3 is TGTGCCAGCAGTGAAGAAGGGTATTTGTCCTACGAGCAGTACTTC.

The J gene is TRBJ2-5, the V gene TRBV6-1; D unclear. This CDR3 contains 11 residues. Trimming cost V 5 bases and J 2 bases, with 3 bases left between them. Germline CDR1 is MNHNS and CDR2 is SASEGT. CDR3 DNA sequence: TGTGCCAGCAGTCTACAAGAGACCCAGTACTTC. Its translation: CASSLQETQYF.

This clone was found many times. The chain links TRBV19 to TRBJ1-2; no reliable D call. The V end lost 3 bases, the J end lost 8 bases, and 13 bases lay between the germline ends. The CDR3 is made up of 13 amino acids. The germline gives CDR1 LNHDA, CDR2 SQIVND (reference sequence). This CDR3 is CASSIVKESGYTF. DNA of the CDR3: TGTGCCAGTAGTATTGTGAAGGAATCAGGCTACACCTTC. Looking up the rest from reference TRBV19 and TRBJ1-2 gives the full variable domain: DGGITQSPKYLFRKEGQNVTLSCEQNLNHDAMYWYRQDPGQGLRLIYYSQIVNDFQKGDIAEGYSVSREKKESFPLTVTSAQKNPTAFYLCASSIVKESGYTFGSGTRLTVV.

This clone was seen a handful of times. The sample carries other DNA sequences with the same CDR3. The chain combines TRBV28 with TRBJ1-5; 7 bases agree with TRBD1. This CDR3 contains 15 residues. The V and J ends lost 6 bases and 0 bases, in that order; junction bases with no gene match: 5. Germline lookup yields CDR1 MDHEN and CDR2 SYDVKM. In nucleotides, the CDR3 is TGTGCCAGCAGAAGAACAGGGGTTAGCAATCAGCCCCAGCATTTT. Protein sequence: CASRRTGVSNQPQHF.

This chain uses TRBV6-1 with TRBJ2-1; TRBD1 is a possible D gene (5 bases). The CDR3 extends over 14 amino acids. From germline, CDR1 is MNHNS and CDR2 SASEGT. V gave up 6 bases and J gave up 7 bases, with 16 bases separating them. CDR3 protein: CASRKQFQGNEQFF. CDR3 coding DNA: TGTGCCAGCAGAAAGCAGTTTCAGGGTAATGAGCAGTTCTTC.

The genes are TRBV11-3 and TRBJ2-5; 7 bases fit TRBD1. CDR1 is SGHNT, CDR2 YENEEA, per germline. The length of the CDR3 is 15 residues. Germline trimming cut 0 bases from V and 2 bases from J; bases unmatched to any gene: 3. The CDR3 here is CASSLEGTEQETQYF. The CDR3 nucleotides read TGTGCCAGCAGCTTAGAGGGGACAGAACAAGAGACCCAGTACTTC. The variable domain in full, with the rest retrieved from reference TRBV11-3 and TRBJ2-5, is EAGVVQSPRYKIIEKKQPVAFWCNPISGHNTLYWYLQNLGQGPELLIRYENEEAVDDSQLPKDRFSAERLKGVDSTLKIQPAELGDSAVYLCASSLEGTEQETQYFGPGTRLLVL.

This clone was seen just once. The sample carries other DNA sequences with the same CDR3. The J gene is TRBJ2-7, the V gene TRBV7-2; no reliable D call. The CDR3 loop spans 13 amino acids. Trimming stripped 2 bases from V and 4 bases from J, with 9 bases between. CDR1 is SGHTA and CDR2 is FQGNSA in the germline V gene. This chain's CDR3 is CASSLSDFYEQYF. CDR3 bases: TGTGCCAGCAGCTTATCCGACTTTTACGAGCAGTACTTC.

The chain employs TRBV19 and TRBJ2-5; D gene uncertain. CDR1 and CDR2 from the germline V gene are LNHDA and SQIVND (reference sequence). The CDR3 loop spans 17 amino acids. The germline V and J ends were trimmed by 5 bases and 4 bases, with 23 bases remaining between them. The CDR3 spells CASSLHGRRGQRETQYF. The CDR3 nucleotides are TGTGCCAGTAGTCTTCATGGGCGGCGCGGTCAAAGAGAGACCCAGTACTTC.

This chain joins TRBV28 and TRBJ1-5; tentative D call: TRBD1 (6 bases). There are 14 residues in the CDR3. Trimming cost V 6 bases and J 7 bases, with 16 bases left between them. The germline V gene encodes CDR1 MDHEN and CDR2 SYDVKM. The chain's CDR3 is CASSYARGGQPQHF. DNA of the CDR3: TGTGCCAGCAGCTACGCCAGGGGAGGACAGCCCCAGCATTTT.

This chain uses TRBV18 with TRBJ2-3, with 10 bases fitting TRBD2. Trimming cost V 4 bases and J 3 bases; bases outside gene matches: 7. CDR1 and CDR2 from the germline V gene are KGHSH and LQKENI. The CDR3 has 16 residues. CDR3 sequence (DNA): TGTGCCAGCTCACAAGAAGGGACTAGCGCGACAGATACGCAGTATTTT. It is translated as CASSQEGTSATDTQYF. The variable domain in full, completed from reference TRBV18 and TRBJ2-3, reads NAGVMQNPRHLVRRRGQEARLRCSPMKGHSHVYWYRQLPEEGLKFMVYLQKENIIDESGMPKERFSAEFPKEGPSILRIQQVVRGDSAAYFCASSQEGTSATDTQYFGPGTRLTVL.

The chain is built from TRBV5-4 and TRBJ2-7; the D is unclear. The CDR3 spans 13 residues. The V gene lost 3 bases and the J gene lost 5 bases, with 12 bases spanning the gap. Germline V gives CDR1 SGHNT, CDR2 YYREEE (reference sequence). This CDR3 reads CASSWDRTDEQYF. The CDR3 region has the DNA TGTGCCAGCAGCTGGGATCGTACAGACGAGCAGTACTTC.

A remark on this clone: The same CDR3 can be traced to other DNA sequences in this sample. The chain has TRBV28 and TRBJ2-7; tentative D call: TRBD1 (5 bases). The CDR3 is 13 residues long. CDR1 MDHEN and CDR2 SYDVKM come from the germline V gene. V lost 2 bases and J 1 base, leaving 6 bases between the germline ends. CDR3 nucleotide sequence: TGTGCCAGCAGTTTAGGACAATCCTACGAGCAGTACTTC. It translates to CASSLGQSYEQYF.

This clone was counted once. This chain uses TRBV6-5 with TRBJ2-1; 10 nucleotides align to TRBD1. The CDR3 length is 15 residues. In germline, CDR1 is MNHEY, CDR2 SVGAGI. V lost 6 bases and J lost 2; bases outside the gene matches: 4. The DNA of the CDR3 is TGTGCCAGCAGCCCAGGGACAGGGGCCTACAATGAGCAGTTCTTC. It yields the protein CASSPGTGAYNEQFF.

A few counts support this clone. V is TRBV7-8 and J is TRBJ2-5; D uncertain. This CDR3 is built from 14 residues. Trimming pared 5 bases from V and 5 bases from J, leaving 15 bases between. Germline V gene lookup returns CDR1 SGHVS and CDR2 FQNEAQ. The CDR3 region is CASSLYLRRETQYF. The CDR3 coding sequence is TGTGCCAGCAGCCTATATCTCAGGCGGGAGACCCAGTACTTC.

This chain uses TRBV7-2 with TRBJ2-1; a possible D gene is TRBD2 (5 bases). This CDR3 contains 12 residues. Germline V gene data show CDR1 as SGHTA and CDR2 as FQGNSA. The germline V and J ends were trimmed by 5 bases and 5 bases, with 7 bases remaining between them. The CDR3 coding sequence is TGTGCCAGCAGCCCCGGGAACAATGAGCAGTTCTTC. It encodes CASSPGNNEQFF.

This chain joins TRBV30 and TRBJ1-1; no reliable D call. V was cut by 3 bases and J by 1 base, with 9 bases left in between. The germline V gene encodes CDR1 GTSNPN and CDR2 SVGIG (reference sequence). The CDR3 is 13 amino acids. The CDR3 is CAWSRHGNTEAFF. DNA of the CDR3: TGTGCCTGGAGCCGTCACGGGAACACTGAAGCTTTCTTT.

V usage is TRBV11-2 and J usage is TRBJ2-1; 7 nucleotides agree with TRBD2. The CDR3 sequence is 15 residues long. Germline CDR1 and CDR2: SGHAT and FQNNGV. The V and J ends lost 0 bases and 10 bases, in that order; junction bases with no gene match: 9. CDR3 region: CASSLDLRTRKEQFF. The CDR3 coding sequence is TGTGCCAGCAGCTTAGATCTCCGGACTAGAAAGGAGCAGTTCTTC.

This rearrangement joins TRBV19 to TRBJ1-6; D unresolved. This CDR3 comprises 16 residues. The ends were cut back, 5 bases at V and 3 bases at J, with 14 bases in the middle. In germline, CDR1 is LNHDA, CDR2 SQIVND (reference sequence). The CDR3 loop reads CASSPETGNYNSPLHF. In DNA form, the CDR3 reads TGTGCCAGTAGTCCGGAGACGGGGAACTATAATTCACCCCTCCACTTT.

This chain connects TRBV27 to TRBJ2-7; possible D gene TRBD1, 5 bases. CDR1 and CDR2 from the germline V gene are MNHEY and SMNVEV (reference sequence). The CDR3 is made up of 16 amino acids. Trimming removed 3 bases from V and 1 base from J, with 16 bases in between. As DNA, the CDR3 is TGTGCCAGCAGTTTTCTGGGAAGGGGTAATTCCTACGAGCAGTACTTC. Its protein is CASSFLGRGNSYEQYF.

This chain uses TRBV9 with TRBJ1-6; TRBD1 aligns across 8 bases. Losses at the gene ends were 0 bases for V and 13 bases for J; bases not matched to a gene: 3. This CDR3 has 13 residues. Germline V gene lookup returns CDR1 SGDLS and CDR2 YYNGEE. CDR3 sequence (DNA): TGTGCCAGCAGCGTAGGGAGGGACAGGCCCCTCCACTTT. This translates into CASSVGRDRPLHF.

Turning to this clone: This may be a read error: a much more frequent sequence differs by one nucleotide. V and J are TRBV7-2 and TRBJ1-5; D remains ambiguous. V lost 8 bases to trimming and J lost 4 bases, with 6 bases between them. Germline V gene sequence: CDR1 SGHTA, CDR2 FQGNSA. The CDR3 runs to 11 residues. The DNA of the CDR3 is TGTGCCAGCGGGTTTAATCAGCCCCAGCATTTT. Its protein product is CASGFNQPQHF.

The rearrangement links TRBV5-6 to TRBJ1-1, with D unclear. Germline-derived CDR1 and CDR2 are SGHDT and YYEEEE. The CDR3 has 12 amino acids. V dropped 4 bases and J dropped 4 bases, with 8 bases sitting between them. The CDR3 reads CASSGWGTEAFF. The CDR3 nucleotides are TGTGCCAGCAGCGGGTGGGGCACTGAAGCTTTCTTT.

The genes are TRBV5-4 and TRBJ2-5; D ambiguous. CDR3 size: 11 residues. The V and J ends lost 7 bases and 0 bases respectively, with 4 bases between them. Per the germline V gene, CDR1 is SGHNT and CDR2 is YYREEE (reference sequence). CDR3 residues: CASGDQETQYF. As DNA, the CDR3 is TGTGCCAGCGGGGACCAAGAGACCCAGTACTTC. The full variable domain, with the rest looked up from reference TRBV5-4 and TRBJ2-5, is ETGVTQSPTHLIKTRGQQVTLRCSSQSGHNTVSWYQQALGQGPQFIFQYYREEENGRGNFPPRFSGLQFPNYSSELNVNALELDDSALYLCASGDQETQYFGPGTRLLVL.

The chain joins TRBV7-8 to TRBJ1-5, with D tentatively TRBD1 (6 bases). The germline gives CDR1 SGHVS, CDR2 FQNEAQ. This CDR3 contains 15 residues. Trimming removed 1 base from V and 0 bases from J, with 7 bases in between. DNA of the CDR3: TGTGCCAGCAGCTTAGTGGGACATAGCAATCAGCCCCAGCATTTT. Translated: CASSLVGHSNQPQHF.